The 23 T cell receptor beta chains below come from one sample, sequenced in a study of CD4 T cells in relation to SARS-CoV-2 and coronaviruses. The unexposed donors gave CD4+ T cells in about 2011-2018, prior to COVID-19. The cells were cultured for approximately ten days before CD4+ T cells were isolated. Sequencing used immunoSEQ multiplex PCR; TCRdb keeps in-frame clones, though not all of them. The table has some 21,000 clones, roughly 79% seen once. What these receptors recognize is not known. Sequenced input: CD4+ T cells from PBMCs, cultured in vitro. Receptor source: a human donor in good health.

Here the CDR3 DNA reads TGTGCCACCAGACAGACAGGGTTCTACGAGCAGTACTTC. As protein: CATRQTGFYEQYF. The V call is TRBV24-1, the J call TRBJ2-7; 7 nucleotides line up with TRBD1. The V gene end was trimmed by 7 bases and the J gene end by 3 bases; junction bases not matched to a gene: 5. This CDR3 is 13 amino acids long. Germline V gene lookup returns CDR1 KGHDR and CDR2 SFDVKD.

The V call is TRBV18, the J call TRBJ1-4; D unresolved. V lost 3 bases to trimming and J lost 3 bases, with 11 bases between them. The CDR3 runs to 15 residues. CDR1 and CDR2 from the germline V gene are KGHSH and LQKENI. The CDR3 reads CASSPGSGANEKLFF. The CDR3 DNA follows: TGTGCCAGCTCACCTGGTTCTGGGGCTAATGAAAAACTGTTTTTT.

V and J are TRBV10-3 and TRBJ2-3; 7 nucleotides line up with TRBD2. The CDR3 consists of 12 residues. Germline CDR1 ENHRY, CDR2 SYGVKD. Trimming took 10 bases from V and 6 from J; bases not matched to a gene: 7. Here the CDR3 DNA reads TGTGCCAGCGGGGCGGGAGTGGATACGCAGTATTTT. This translates into CASGAGVDTQYF.

The rearrangement uses TRBV6-1 and TRBJ2-3; 7 nucleotides line up with TRBD2. Trimming cost V 2 bases and J 2 bases; bases outside gene matches: 4. The length of the CDR3 is 15 residues. CDR1 is MNHNS, CDR2 SASEGT, per germline. CDR3 in amino acids: CASSERREPTDTQYF. In nucleotides, the CDR3 is TGTGCCAGCAGTGAACGGCGGGAGCCCACAGATACGCAGTATTTT.

The CDR3 coding sequence is TGTGCCAGCAGCCGACCTGATGACTCCCCCTCCTACGAGCAGTACTTC. Translation: CASSRPDDSPSYEQYF. This chain connects TRBV4-2 to TRBJ2-7; D is unresolved. CDR1 is LGHNA and CDR2 is YNFKEQ in the germline V gene. The CDR3 has 16 residues. Trimming left V 4 bases short and J 0 bases short, with 16 bases between.

The rearrangement links TRBV10-1 to TRBJ2-2; TRBD1 aligns across 8 bases. This CDR3 is built from 15 residues. The V and J ends lost 5 bases and 7 bases, in that order; junction bases with no gene match: 9. The germline V gene has CDR1 WNHNN and CDR2 SYGVQD (reference sequence). The CDR3 loop is CASSIDRGSNGELFF. In nucleotides, the CDR3 is TGCGCCAGCAGTATCGACAGGGGCAGTAACGGGGAGCTGTTTTTT.

This clone was counted a few times. The V gene is TRBV2, the J gene TRBJ2-2; D gene unclear. The length of the CDR3 is 13 residues. Trimming took off 7 bases at V and 4 bases at J, with 10 bases between the two ends. The germline CDR1 and CDR2 sequences are SNHLY and FYNNEI. The CDR3 nucleotides read TGTGCCAGCAAAAGACTCTTCACCGGGGAGCTGTTTTTT. Translation: CASKRLFTGELFF.

The chain joins TRBV5-4 to TRBJ2-4, with D possibly matching TRBD1 (6 bases). Trimming took 3 bases from V and 5 from J, leaving 9 bases between them. This CDR3 contains 13 residues. The V gene's germline CDR1 is SGHNT and CDR2 YYREEE (reference sequence). The CDR3 is CASSWTAQNIQYF. The DNA for the CDR3 is TGTGCCAGCAGCTGGACAGCTCAAAACATTCAGTACTTC.

This clone has a single count. The rearrangement joins TRBV6-5 to TRBJ2-7; D remains unclear. Trimming pared 0 bases from V and 2 bases from J, leaving 8 bases between. The germline V gene has CDR1 MNHEY and CDR2 SVGAGI. CDR3 length: 14 residues. The CDR3 DNA follows: TGTGCCAGCAGTTACTCCGCCCTAACCTACGAGCAGTACTTC. Translation: CASSYSALTYEQYF.

The genes are TRBV19 and TRBJ2-7, with TRBD2 matching over 10 bases. This CDR3 is built from 18 residues. Germline CDR1 and CDR2: LNHDA and SQIVND (reference sequence). The V gene end was trimmed by 0 bases and the J gene end by 3 bases; junction bases not matched to a gene: 11. The chain's CDR3 is CASSIDRIAGGTVYEQYF. The CDR3 bases are TGTGCCAGTAGTATAGATCGTATAGCGGGAGGTACCGTCTACGAGCAGTACTTC. Complete variable domain (other parts from reference TRBV19 and TRBJ2-7): DGGITQSPKYLFRKEGQNVTLSCEQNLNHDAMYWYRQDPGQGLRLIYYSQIVNDFQKGDIAEGYSVSREKKESFPLTVTSAQKNPTAFYLCASSIDRIAGGTVYEQYFGPGTRLTVT.

The chain employs TRBV27 and TRBJ2-1; TRBD2 aligns across 10 bases. Unmatched junction bases numbered 6, after V lost 0 bases and J lost 4 bases. The CDR3 totals 17 residues. Germline V gene sequence: CDR1 MNHEY, CDR2 SMNVEV (reference sequence). The CDR3 is CASSLSPGLAFYNEQFF. The DNA for the CDR3 is TGTGCCAGCAGTTTATCTCCGGGACTAGCGTTTTACAATGAGCAGTTCTTC.

The CDR3 loop reads CATSTPIASGELFF. The CDR3 DNA reads as TGTGCCACCAGCACACCCATAGCGAGCGGGGAGCTGTTTTTT. The genes are TRBV15 and TRBJ2-2; possibly TRBD2 for D (5 bases). The CDR3 extends over 14 amino acids. CDR1 LNHNV and CDR2 YYDKDF come from the germline V gene (reference sequence). Trimming cost V 4 bases and J 7 bases, with 13 bases left between them. Drawing the rest from reference TRBV15 and TRBJ2-2, the complete variable domain is DAMVIQNPRYQVTQFGKPVTLSCSQTLNHNVMYWYQQKSSQAPKLLFHYYDKDFNNEADTPDNFQSRRPNTSFCFLDIRSPGLGDTAMYLCATSTPIASGELFFGEGSRLTVL.

This clone was detected a few times. The chain recombines TRBV5-1 with TRBJ1-1; D not resolved. The V end was cut by 0 bases, the J end by 3 bases, with 3 bases between. Germline lookup yields CDR1 SGHRS and CDR2 YFSETQ. The CDR3 totals 12 residues. CDR3 in DNA: TGCGCCAGCAGCTTGGAGGACACTGAAGCTTTCTTT. This sequence encodes CASSLEDTEAFF.

The V call is TRBV5-8, the J call TRBJ1-1; 11 bases fit TRBD1. Per the germline V gene, CDR1 is SGHTS and CDR2 is YDEGEE. Trimming at V came to 4 bases and at J to 5 bases, leaving 1 base not matched to a gene. This CDR3 has 13 amino acids. CDR3 residues: CASSRDRGTEAFF. The CDR3 DNA reads TGTGCCAGCAGCCGGGACAGGGGGACTGAAGCTTTCTTT.

V is TRBV6-5 and J is TRBJ2-5, with D possibly being TRBD2 (5 bases). This CDR3 spans 14 amino acids. Germline V gives CDR1 MNHEY, CDR2 SVGAGI. V shed 4 bases and J shed 2 bases, with 11 bases lying between them. This CDR3 is CASSFRRGQETQYF. The CDR3 DNA sequence: TGTGCCAGCAGTTTCCGACGGGGACAAGAGACCCAGTACTTC.

This clone was recorded a few times. The chain links TRBV4-1 to TRBJ1-2; D unclear. The germline V gene has CDR1 MGHRA and CDR2 YSYEKL. The length of the CDR3 is 15 residues. Deletions cut 3 bases from V and 4 bases from J, with 15 bases between. The chain's CDR3 is CASSHGARGIYGYTF. CDR3 sequence (DNA): TGCGCCAGCAGCCATGGCGCCCGGGGAATCTATGGCTACACCTTC.

The chain is built from TRBV10-3 and TRBJ2-3; TRBD2 aligns across 8 bases. Germline CDR1 is ENHRY and CDR2 is SYGVKD. Losses at the gene ends were 5 bases for V and 2 bases for J; bases not matched to a gene: 3. This CDR3 has 14 residues. The CDR3 nucleotides read TGTGCCATCAGTCAGCGGGAGATCACAGATACGCAGTATTTT. As protein: CAISQREITDTQYF.

This chain joins TRBV5-1 and TRBJ2-2; perhaps TRBD2 as D (5 bases). The V end was cut by 0 bases, the J end by 5 bases, with 14 bases between. CDR1 is SGHRS and CDR2 is YFSETQ in the germline V gene. This CDR3 spans 16 amino acids. The CDR3 nucleotides are TGCGCCAGCAGCTTGGAGTCCGGGATCGGAACCGGGGAGCTGTTTTTT. The encoded protein is CASSLESGIGTGELFF.

V and J are TRBV7-9 and TRBJ1-5; D is unclear. Trimming took off 2 bases at V and 3 bases at J, with 2 bases between the two ends. Germline V CDR1 and CDR2: SEHNR, FQNEAQ (reference sequence). This CDR3 region has 12 residues. The CDR3 DNA reads as TGTGCCAGCAGCTTAACCAATCAGCCCCAGCATTTT. Its protein product is CASSLTNQPQHF.

V is TRBV6-5 and J is TRBJ2-7; TRBD1 or TRBD2 may be the D gene (5 bases each). V lost 8 bases, J lost 2 bases, and 7 bases lay in between. The CDR3 spans 11 residues. Germline CDR1 and CDR2: MNHEY and SVGAGI. The CDR3 loop reads CASGGAYEQYF. As DNA, the CDR3 is TGTGCCAGCGGGGGAGCCTACGAGCAGTACTTC.

The genes are TRBV5-4 and TRBJ2-1, with D possibly being TRBD1 (6 bases). The CDR3 consists of 13 residues. Germline V lookup: CDR1 SGHNT, CDR2 YYREEE (reference sequence). Trimming took off 3 bases at V and 3 bases at J, with 7 bases between the two ends. Here the CDR3 reads CASSSTGYNEQFF. The CDR3 DNA reads as TGTGCCAGCAGCTCGACAGGCTACAATGAGCAGTTCTTC.

This clone appeared a single time. The chain recombines TRBV5-6 with TRBJ2-5; TRBD2 matches 7 bases. This CDR3 contains 18 residues. Per germline, CDR1 SGHDT and CDR2 YYEEEE. Germline trimming cut 1 base from V and 5 bases from J; bases unmatched to any gene: 17. CDR3 sequence reads: CASSLLGLGAPMGETQYF. The CDR3 nucleotides read TGTGCCAGCAGCTTGCTCGGACTAGGGGCCCCCATGGGGGAGACCCAGTACTTC.

By sample share, this clone is medium-sized. The chain has TRBV25-1 and TRBJ2-6; TRBD1 matches at 7 bases. V lost 4 bases, J lost 0 bases, and 3 bases stayed unmatched. The CDR3 totals 16 residues. Per germline, CDR1 MGHDK and CDR2 SYGVNS. The CDR3 DNA reads TGTGCCAGCAGTGCCACAGGGGACTCTGGGGCCAACGTCCTGACTTTC. This encodes CASSATGDSGANVLTF.